This T cell receptor (beta chain) was recorded in a study of tissue T cells after allogeneic stem cell transplantation. V lost 3 bases, J lost 7 bases, and 4 bases stayed unmatched. The germline CDR1 and CDR2 sequences are SNHLY and FYNGKV (reference sequence). CDR3 size: 14 residues. Regarding time point: mouse harvest day 7 after allogeneic transplant. Each mouse received 10^7 T-cell-depleted marrow cells plus 10^6 splenic CD5+ T cells by tail vein. This mouse GVHD model was MHC-mismatched B6 to BALB/c, profiled day 7 or 14. The protocol was immunoSEQ multiplex PCR, while the TCRdb copy is restricted to in-frame clones and leaves out a portion. Altogether 8,800 or so clones are present, about 48% being singletons, with the ten largest covering less than 7.5%. Of note for this clone: The gene symbols are mouse symbols. The missing CDR3 end, 1 residue past where the read stops, is filled in from the germline J gene.

The chain links TRBV3 to TRBJ2-1; TRBD1 aligns across 9 bases. Source material: gut tissue. The clonotype comes from a female BALB/c mouse given C57BL/6 T cells with graft-versus-host disease after an allogeneic hematopoietic cell transplant. The CDR3 protein is CASSFTGGGAEQFF. Partial CDR3 DNA: TGTGCCAGCAGCTTCACAGGGGGCGGGGCTGAGCAGTTC. Looking up the rest from reference TRBV3 and TRBJ2-1 gives the full variable domain: GPKVLQIPSHQIIDMGQMVTLNCDPVSNHLYFYWYKQILGQQMEFLVNFYNGKVMEKSKLFKDQFSVERPDGSYFTLKIQPTALEDSAVYFCASSFTGGGAEQFFGPGTRLTVL.